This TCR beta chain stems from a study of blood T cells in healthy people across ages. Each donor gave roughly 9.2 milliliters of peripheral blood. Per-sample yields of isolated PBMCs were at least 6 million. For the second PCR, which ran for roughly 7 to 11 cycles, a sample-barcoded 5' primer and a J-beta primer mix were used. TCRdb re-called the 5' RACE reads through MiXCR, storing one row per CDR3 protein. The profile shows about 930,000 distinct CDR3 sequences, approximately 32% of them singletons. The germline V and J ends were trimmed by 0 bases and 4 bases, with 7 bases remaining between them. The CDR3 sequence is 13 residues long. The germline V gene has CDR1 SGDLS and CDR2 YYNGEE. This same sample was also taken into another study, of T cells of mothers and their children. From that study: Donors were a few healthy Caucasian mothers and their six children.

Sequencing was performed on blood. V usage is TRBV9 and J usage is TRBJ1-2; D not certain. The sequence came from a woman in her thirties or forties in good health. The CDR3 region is CASSVESGYGYTF. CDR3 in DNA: TGTGCCAGCAGCGTAGAGTCAGGCTATGGCTACACCTTC.